One and the same sample provided the 30 T cell receptor beta chains below, sequenced in a study of T cells in women clearing cervical HPV infection. Data came from immunoSEQ multiplex PCR; TCRdb stores just in-frame clones and leaves some out. The table lists roughly 32,000 clones, with around 3.2% in the top ten. Sequences were obtained from blood buffy coat. Receptors were obtained from a woman aged 18 to 69 with a cervical HPV16 infection that either progressed to CIN3+ or cleared (not recorded which).

Comments on this clone: The observed sequence ends 3 residues before the CDR3 terminus, with the missing tail filled in from the germline J gene. The chain couples TRBV12-5 to TRBJ2-7; 8 nucleotides line up with TRBD1. In germline, CDR1 is LGHNT, CDR2 FRNRAP. Trimming at V came to 2 bases and at J to 4 bases, leaving 16 bases not matched to a gene. The CDR3 spans 18 residues. The sequenced part of the CDR3 DNA is TGTGCTAGTGGTTTGAGTACGGGACAGGCGCTTGGGCTTTACGAG. This translates into CASGLSTGQALGLYE. The whole CDR3 sequence is CASGLSTGQALGLYEQYF.

Note on this clone: The read is 3 residues too short to cover the CDR3 end, so that end is filled in from the germline J gene. The V and J genes are TRBV10-3 and TRBJ2-3, with 9 bases fitting TRBD1. The CDR3 is 16 amino acids. Losses at the gene ends were 2 bases for V and 6 bases for J; bases not matched to a gene: 9. Germline CDR1 reads ENHRY; CDR2 reads SYGVKD. The covered CDR3 bases are TGTGCCATCAGTGAGCCGGGACAGGGCATTTCGGATACG. It translates to CAISEPGQGISDT. The complete CDR3 reads CAISEPGQGISDTQYF.

With respect to this clone: The read terminates 3 residues before the CDR3 end, so the remaining end is supplied by the germline J gene. The chain joins TRBV18 to TRBJ2-5; a possible D gene is TRBD1 (6 bases). The CDR3 runs 13 residues. Germline V lookup: CDR1 KGHSH, CDR2 LQKENI. The ends were cut back, 4 bases at V and 5 bases at J, with 11 bases in the middle. Partial CDR3 DNA: TGTGCCAGCTCACTGGGGGCGTTTGAGACC. Amino acids: CASSLGAFET. The CDR3 in its entirety is CASSLGAFETQYF.

In regard to this clone: The read terminates 3 residues ahead of where the CDR3 ends, so the germline J gene completes it. The chain couples TRBV7-2 to TRBJ2-7; 7 positions match TRBD2. CDR1 SGHTA and CDR2 FQGNSA come from the germline V gene. The CDR3 contains 14 residues. Germline trimming cut 7 bases from V and 6 bases from J; bases unmatched to any gene: 12. The sequenced part of the CDR3 DNA is TGTGCCAGCAAGGTCGGCGGGAGCTCAGCCGAG. It codes for CASKVGGSSAE. The full CDR3 protein is CASKVGGSSAEQYF. The complete variable domain, with remaining parts taken from reference TRBV7-2 and TRBJ2-7, reads GAGVSQSPSNKVTEKGKDVELRCDPISGHTALYWYRQSLGQGLEFLIYFQGNSAPDKSGLPSDRFSAERTGGSVSTLTIQRTQQEDSAVYLCASKVGGSSAEQYFGPGTRLTVT.

As to this clone: The CDR3 end is not reached by the read, which stops 3 residues before it; the germline J gene fills it in. V usage is TRBV18 and J usage is TRBJ2-7; D is possibly TRBD2 (7 bases). From germline, CDR1 is KGHSH and CDR2 LQKENI. The CDR3 runs 17 residues. Trimming removed 3 bases from V and 5 bases from J, with 23 bases in between. The CDR3 DNA, read in part, is TGTGCCAGCTCACCTCGATCCCGGGGGGCGCTTACCAACGAG. The encoded protein is CASSPRSRGALTNE. The entire CDR3 reads CASSPRSRGALTNEQYF.

Turning to this clone: The read halts 3 residues ahead of the CDR3 end, with the missing end drawn from the germline J gene. The J gene is TRBJ1-3, the V gene TRBV7-9; D call uncertain. Germline CDR1 and CDR2: SEHNR and FQNEAQ (reference sequence). V shed 1 base and J shed 4 bases, with 11 bases lying between them. The CDR3 length is 15 residues. The sequenced part of the CDR3 DNA is TGTGCCAGCAGCTTAGGAGCGAACAAGGGAAACACC. Translating gives CASSLGANKGNT. From start to end, the CDR3 is CASSLGANKGNTIYF.

With respect to this clone: The read ends 3 residues before the CDR3 terminus; that terminus is restored from the germline J gene. This chain links TRBV20-1 with TRBJ2-5, with D maybe TRBD1 (8 bases). V was cut by 5 bases and J by 3 bases, with 13 bases left in between. Germline-derived CDR1 and CDR2 are DFQATT and SNEGSKA (reference sequence). This CDR3 comprises 13 residues. The part of the CDR3 DNA that was read is TGCAGTGCTCAAACAGGGGGGGAAGAGACC. Amino acids: CSAQTGGEET. The complete CDR3 sequence is CSAQTGGEETQYF.

Remarks on this clone: The read halts 3 residues ahead of the CDR3 end, with the missing end drawn from the germline J gene. The genes are TRBV20-1 and TRBJ2-1; D is perhaps TRBD1 (5 bases). Trimming took 5 bases from V and 3 from J, leaving 11 bases between them. Looked up from germline, CDR1 is DFQATT and CDR2 is SNEGSKA (reference sequence). The CDR3 extends over 13 amino acids. The CDR3: CSAAQGNYNEQFF. The CDR3 bases that were read are TGCAGTGCTGCTCAGGGAAACTACAATGAG.

Comment on this clone: The missing CDR3 end, 3 residues past where the read stops, is filled in from the germline J gene. The chain carries TRBV11-2 and TRBJ2-7, with 11 bases aligning to TRBD2. The CDR3 length is 14 residues. The germline gives CDR1 SGHAT, CDR2 FQNNGV. J gave up 5 bases and V 4 bases, and 4 bases lay outside the gene matches. The CDR3 bases that were read are TGTGCCAGCAGCTCACTAGCGGGAGCGGACGAG. Translation gives CASSSLAGADE. The entire CDR3 reads CASSSLAGADEQYF.

Remarks on this clone: The CDR3 extends 3 residues past the end of the read, so its final part is completed from the germline J gene. This rearrangement joins TRBV19 to TRBJ1-6; D unclear. Germline V lookup: CDR1 LNHDA, CDR2 SQIVND (reference sequence). Trimming pared 9 bases from V and 7 bases from J, leaving 16 bases between. The CDR3 covers 14 residues. The DNA read from the CDR3 is TGTGCCAGCAACGAATCCGGGGAGAATTCACCC. Translating gives CASNESGENSP. In full, the CDR3 is CASNESGENSPLHF.

Points on this clone: The read finishes 3 residues shy of the CDR3 end, and the germline J gene is used to complete it. This chain connects TRBV19 to TRBJ1-5; TRBD1 matches at 9 bases. In germline, CDR1 is LNHDA, CDR2 SQIVND (reference sequence). This CDR3 region has 15 residues. The J segment lost 5 bases and the V segment lost 1 base, leaving 3 bases of the junction unmatched. CDR3 region: CASSIGGTGHQPQHF. The CDR3 DNA, read in part, is TGTGCCAGTAGTATAGGGGGGACAGGGCATCAGCCC.

A note on this clone: The read stops 3 residues short of the end of the CDR3; the missing end is completed from the germline J gene. V is TRBV19 and J is TRBJ2-4; 7 bases align to TRBD1. The CDR3 totals 16 residues. CDR1 LNHDA and CDR2 SQIVND come from the germline V gene (reference sequence). The CDR3 sequence is CASSIKRGHSNYGQYF. Incomplete CDR3 DNA: TGTGCCAGTAGTATAAAAAGGGGGCACTCTAACTATGGT.

Comment on this clone: The read finishes 3 residues shy of the CDR3 end, and the germline J gene is used to complete it. This chain uses TRBV5-1 with TRBJ2-1, with 11 bases fitting TRBD1. The V and J ends lost 0 bases and 8 bases, in that order; junction bases with no gene match: 4. The CDR3 contains 15 residues. Germline V gene sequence: CDR1 SGHRS, CDR2 YFSETQ. The CDR3 DNA, read in part, is TGCGCCAGCAGCTTGGAGGGACAGGGGGGCGATGAG. This gives the protein CASSLEGQGGDE. The entire CDR3 sequence reads CASSLEGQGGDEQFF.

As to this clone: The sequence runs out 3 residues before the end of the CDR3; the remainder is reconstructed from the germline J gene. This chain connects TRBV6-1 to TRBJ2-1; tentative D call: TRBD1 (6 bases). CDR3 length: 16 residues. V lost 0 bases and J lost 5, with 14 bases in between. Germline CDR1 MNHNS, CDR2 SASEGT. CDR3 loop: CASSEANRVRNNEQFF. The CDR3 bases that were read are TGTGCCAGCAGTGAAGCTAACAGGGTGAGGAACAATGAG.

Note on this clone: Compared with germline, one end of the junction differs, possibly owing to a read error. The read gets to within 3 residues of the CDR3 end, and the germline J gene fills in the rest. V usage is TRBV4-2 and J usage is TRBJ2-1, with D possibly matching TRBD1 (6 bases). Germline V gene data show CDR1 as LGHNA and CDR2 as YNFKEQ. The CDR3 loop spans 16 amino acids. CDR3 residues: CASSQGHWGSYNEQFF. The covered CDR3 bases are TGCGCCAGCAGCCAGGGACATTGGGGCTCCTACAATGAG.

For this clone: The observed sequence ends 3 residues before the CDR3 terminus, with the missing tail filled in from the germline J gene. This chain uses TRBV20-1 with TRBJ2-1, with 9 nucleotides matching TRBD2. The CDR3 is made up of 14 amino acids. The germline V gene has CDR1 DFQATT and CDR2 SNEGSKA (reference sequence). V gave up 3 bases and J gave up 7 bases; unmatched junction bases: 7. CDR3 region: CSARIAGEDNEQFF. Partial CDR3 DNA: TGCAGTGCTAGGATAGCGGGAGAAGATAATGAG.

As for this clone: The sequenced fragment ends 3 residues before the CDR3 boundary, so the rest is inferred from the germline J gene. The chain is built from TRBV5-1 and TRBJ2-7; D possibly corresponds to TRBD1 (6 bases). The CDR3 has 18 amino acids. Per the germline V gene, CDR1 is SGHRS and CDR2 is YFSETQ. The V and J ends lost 0 bases and 0 bases respectively, with 19 bases between them. CDR3 DNA, as far as it was read: TGCGCCAGCAGCTTGGGCCCCACAGGGCCGGGGCCCTCCTACGAG. It yields the protein CASSLGPTGPGPSYE. The complete CDR3 reads CASSLGPTGPGPSYEQYF. The full variable domain, its missing parts supplied by reference TRBV5-1 and TRBJ2-7, is KAGVTQTPRYLIKTRGQQVTLSCSPISGHRSVSWYQQTPGQGLQFLFEYFSETQRNKGNFPGRFSGRQFSNSRSEMNVSTLELGDSALYLCASSLGPTGPGPSYEQYFGPGTRLTVT.

Comments on this clone: The read finishes 3 residues shy of the CDR3 end, and the germline J gene is used to complete it. The rearrangement uses TRBV19 and TRBJ2-6, with a possible D match to TRBD1 (6 bases). Trimming left V 3 bases short and J 2 bases short, with 14 bases between. CDR1 and CDR2 (germline): LNHDA, SQIVND (reference sequence). The CDR3 consists of 17 residues. Partial CDR3 DNA: TGTGCCAGTAGTATGCAGGGGACACCTACTGGGGCCAACGTC. It codes for CASSMQGTPTGANV. The whole CDR3 protein reads CASSMQGTPTGANVLTF.

On this clone: The read comes to an end 3 residues before the CDR3 does, leaving the germline J gene to fill in the end. This chain joins TRBV18 and TRBJ2-3, with 7 bases matching TRBD1. The CDR3 sequence is 15 residues long. Germline V gene lookup returns CDR1 KGHSH and CDR2 LQKENI. CDR3 sequence reads: CASSFTLQGKETQYF. The part of the CDR3 DNA that was read is TGTGCCAGCTCATTTACTTTACAGGGGAAAGAGACG.

Concerning this clone: The read halts 3 residues ahead of the CDR3 end, with the missing end drawn from the germline J gene. This sequence joins TRBV7-2 and TRBJ2-1; 12 positions agree with TRBD2. The trim removed 2 bases at V and 4 bases at J, leaving 0 bases unmatched. The CDR3 is made up of 15 amino acids. CDR1 and CDR2 (germline): SGHTA, FQGNSA. The DNA read from the CDR3 is TGTGCCAGCAGCTTACTAGCGGGAGGGTACAATGAG. The encoded protein is CASSLLAGGYNE. The full CDR3 protein reads CASSLLAGGYNEQFF.

The CDR3 bases that were read are TGTGCCTGGACAGGACAGGGGGCGACCGAG. It specifies CAWTGQGATE. The entire CDR3 is CAWTGQGATEQYF. The chain uses TRBV30 and TRBJ2-7; 11 positions match TRBD1. The read terminates 3 residues before the CDR3 end, so the remaining end is supplied by the germline J gene. The germline CDR1 and CDR2 sequences are GTSNPN and SVGIG (reference sequence). This CDR3 spans 13 amino acids. With 4 bases clipped from V and 6 bases from J, the junction kept 5 bases outside the gene matches.

With respect to this clone: The missing CDR3 end, 3 residues past where the read stops, is filled in from the germline J gene. The chain links TRBV29-1 to TRBJ2-2; 7 bases are a match to TRBD2. This CDR3 has 13 residues. The V gene end was trimmed by 7 bases and the J gene end by 7 bases; junction bases not matched to a gene: 9. Per the germline V gene, CDR1 is SQVTM and CDR2 is ANQGSEA. The part of the CDR3 DNA that was read is TGCAGCGGGCGGGAGAGTGTAGGCGGGGAG. This sequence encodes CSGRESVGGE. The CDR3 in its entirety is CSGRESVGGELFF.

Concerning this clone itself: The read halts 3 residues ahead of the CDR3 end, with the missing end drawn from the germline J gene. The V and J genes are TRBV12-3 or TRBV12-4 and TRBJ2-1; D is unclear. The CDR3 has 15 amino acids. The V gene lost 6 bases and the J gene lost 6 bases, with 18 bases spanning the gap. CDR3 DNA, as far as it was read: TGTGCCAGCAGGCCCTCCGGGTCGGCGGTCAATGAG. Amino acid sequence: CASRPSGSAVNE. The entire CDR3 protein reads CASRPSGSAVNEQFF.

As for this clone: With the read ending 3 residues before the CDR3 end, the germline J gene is used to fill in that end. V usage is TRBV7-9 and J usage is TRBJ1-2; 7 bases line up with TRBD1. There are 13 residues in the CDR3. Germline V gene sequence: CDR1 SEHNR, CDR2 FQNEAQ (reference sequence). Partial CDR3 DNA: TGTGCCAGCAGCTTAGACAGGGGAGGAGGC. Translation gives CASSLDRGGG. The full CDR3 is CASSLDRGGGYTF. Variable domain in full (rest from reference TRBV7-9 and TRBJ1-2): DTGVSQNPRHKITKRGQNVTFRCDPISEHNRLYWYRQTLGQGPEFLTYFQNEAQLEKSRLLSDRFSAERPKGSFSTLEIQRTEQGDSAMYLCASSLDRGGGYTFGSGTRLTVV.

CDR3 DNA, as far as it was read: TGTGCCAGCAGCCAAGATGGCGCAGCGGGAGCTGACAATGAG. Translating it yields CASSQDGAAGADNE. The full CDR3 reads CASSQDGAAGADNEQFF. The rearrangement uses TRBV4-2 and TRBJ2-1, with 8 positions matching TRBD2. The CDR3 end is not reached by the read, which stops 3 residues before it; the germline J gene fills it in. CDR1 is LGHNA and CDR2 is YNFKEQ in the germline V gene. The V gene end was trimmed by 0 bases and the J gene end by 5 bases; junction bases not matched to a gene: 9. The CDR3 has 17 residues.

This clone is identified as medium-sized from frequency. The read ends 3 residues shy of where the CDR3 ends; the end is completed using the germline J gene. The genes are TRBV2 and TRBJ2-3; no clear D gene. Looked up from germline, CDR1 is SNHLY and CDR2 is FYNNEI. The germline V and J ends were trimmed by 5 bases and 6 bases, with 9 bases remaining between them. The CDR3 contains 12 residues. The CDR3 sequence: CASSPTRDTQYF. CDR3 DNA (partial): TGTGCCAGCAGTCCCACTCGGGATACG.

As to this clone: The sequence runs out 3 residues before the end of the CDR3; the remainder is reconstructed from the germline J gene. The rearrangement links TRBV4-1 to TRBJ1-5; D remains ambiguous. Trimming left V 1 base short and J 6 bases short, with 16 bases between. This CDR3 contains 16 residues. Germline V gives CDR1 MGHRA, CDR2 YSYEKL. This CDR3 is CASSQVVSKEVQPQHF. The CDR3 DNA, read in part, is TGCGCCAGCAGCCAAGTTGTCTCAAAAGAGGTTCAGCCC.

Regarding this clone: The read ends 3 residues before the CDR3 terminus; that terminus is restored from the germline J gene. The V call is TRBV29-1, the J call TRBJ2-7; weak D call: TRBD1 (5 bases). The CDR3 covers 13 residues. Trimming pared 7 bases from V and 0 bases from J, leaving 13 bases between. Per germline, CDR1 SQVTM and CDR2 ANQGSEA. The CDR3 bases that were read are TGCAGCGCCACGACAGCTACCTCCTACGAG. Its protein product is CSATTATSYE. The CDR3 as a whole reads CSATTATSYEQYF.

About this clone: The observed sequence ends 3 residues before the CDR3 terminus, with the missing tail filled in from the germline J gene. V and J are TRBV20-1 and TRBJ2-1; D not certain. CDR3 length: 15 amino acids. The germline CDR1 and CDR2 sequences are DFQATT and SNEGSKA (reference sequence). V gave up 6 bases and J gave up 4 bases, with 19 bases separating them. The CDR3 is CSAAPTAPPYNEQFF. The sequenced part of the CDR3 DNA is TGCAGTGCGGCCCCGACTGCCCCCCCTTACAATGAG.

With respect to this clone: The read terminates 3 residues before the CDR3 end, so the remaining end is supplied by the germline J gene. The chain has TRBV19 and TRBJ2-1, with 7 bases fitting TRBD2. V was pared by 4 bases and J by 6 bases, with 12 bases of the junction left unmatched. Germline V gene data show CDR1 as LNHDA and CDR2 as SQIVND (reference sequence). This CDR3 spans 16 amino acids. The CDR3 sequence is CASSTPGSGVFNEQFF. CDR3 DNA, as far as it was read: TGTGCCAGTAGTACTCCGGGAAGCGGGGTTTTCAATGAG.